This TCR beta chain is from a study of blood T cell repertoires in COVID-19. Overall study: T cells, B-cell-depleted T cells, or PBMCs supplied cDNA or gDNA.

How the authors handled the data: The assay estimated nucleated cells by amplifying reference gene primers. Method: immunoSEQ multiplex PCR; TCRdb's copy keeps in-frame clones and lacks some. The DNA was the basis for D and trimming; V, J and clone size are from that table. The repertoire has 470,000 or so clones, around nine tenths of them found once; the top ten carry 1.5% to 2%. Germline-derived CDR1 and CDR2 are LNHDA and SQIVND (reference sequence). This CDR3 contains 15 residues. The V end lost 4 bases, the J end lost 0 bases, and 9 bases lay between the germline ends. Participants had their cohort set by participant-reported clinical history.

The origin of this receptor is a woman aged 18-29 years with acute COVID-19. Sequencing input: PBMCs or T cells enriched from blood (not recorded which). This chain connects TRBV19 to TRBJ1-4; D remains unclear. CDR3 sequence (DNA): TGTGCCAGTAGTAGAGGACTGTCAACTAATGAAAAACTGTTTTTT. Translating gives CASSRGLSTNEKLFF.